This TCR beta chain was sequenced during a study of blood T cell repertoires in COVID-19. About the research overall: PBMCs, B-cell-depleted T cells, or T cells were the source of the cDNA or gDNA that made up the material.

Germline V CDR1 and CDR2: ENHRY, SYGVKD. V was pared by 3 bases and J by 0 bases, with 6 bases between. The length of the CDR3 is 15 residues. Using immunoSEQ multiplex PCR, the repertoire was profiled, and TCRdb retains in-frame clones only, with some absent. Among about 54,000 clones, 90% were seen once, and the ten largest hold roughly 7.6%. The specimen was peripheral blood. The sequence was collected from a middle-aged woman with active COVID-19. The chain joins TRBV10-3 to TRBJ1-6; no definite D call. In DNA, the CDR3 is TGTGCCATCAGTGACCACAACTCCTATAATTCACCCCTCCACTTT. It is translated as CAISDHNSYNSPLHF.